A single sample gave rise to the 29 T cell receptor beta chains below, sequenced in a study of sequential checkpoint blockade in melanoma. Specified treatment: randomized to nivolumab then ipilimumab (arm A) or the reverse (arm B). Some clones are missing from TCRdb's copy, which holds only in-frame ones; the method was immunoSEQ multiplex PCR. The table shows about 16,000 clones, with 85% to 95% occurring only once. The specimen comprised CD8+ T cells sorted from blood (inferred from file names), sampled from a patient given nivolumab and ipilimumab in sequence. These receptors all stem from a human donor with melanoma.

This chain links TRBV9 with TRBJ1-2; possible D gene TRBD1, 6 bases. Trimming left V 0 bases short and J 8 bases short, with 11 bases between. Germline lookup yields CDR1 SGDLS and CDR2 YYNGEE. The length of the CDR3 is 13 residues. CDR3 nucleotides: TGTGCCAGCAGCGTAGTACAGGGAAGCGGCTACACCTTC. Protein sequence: CASSVVQGSGYTF.

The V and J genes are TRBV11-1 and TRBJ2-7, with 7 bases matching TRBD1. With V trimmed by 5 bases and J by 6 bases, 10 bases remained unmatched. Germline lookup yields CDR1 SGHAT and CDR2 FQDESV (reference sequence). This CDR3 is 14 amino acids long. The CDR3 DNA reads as TGTGCCAGCAGCCAAGCTGGGAACAGGGGCGAGCAGTACTTC. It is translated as CASSQAGNRGEQYF.

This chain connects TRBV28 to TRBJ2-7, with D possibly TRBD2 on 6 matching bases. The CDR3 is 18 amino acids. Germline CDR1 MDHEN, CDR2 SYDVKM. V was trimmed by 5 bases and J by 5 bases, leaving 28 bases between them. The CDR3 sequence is CASSRLVSFSGGAHEQYF. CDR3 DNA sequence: TGTGCCAGCAGTCGCCTCGTGTCGTTTAGCGGAGGGGCCCACGAGCAGTACTTC.

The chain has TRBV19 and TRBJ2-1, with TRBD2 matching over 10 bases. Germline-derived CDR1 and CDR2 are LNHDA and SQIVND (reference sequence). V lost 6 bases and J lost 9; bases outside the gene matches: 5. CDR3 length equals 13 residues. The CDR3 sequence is CASRAGGRSEQFF. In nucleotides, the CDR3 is TGTGCCAGTAGAGCGGGGGGGCGGAGTGAGCAGTTCTTC.

In nucleotides, the CDR3 is TGTGCCAGCAGCCAGGGCGGGGGGGCCTACGAGCAGTACGTC. This encodes CASSQGGGAYEQYV. The chain combines TRBV7-6 with TRBJ2-7; TRBD2 aligns across 9 bases. This CDR3 has 14 residues. CDR1 and CDR2 (germline): SGHVS, FNYEAQ. V dropped 5 bases and J dropped 2; count of bases not matched to a gene: 4.

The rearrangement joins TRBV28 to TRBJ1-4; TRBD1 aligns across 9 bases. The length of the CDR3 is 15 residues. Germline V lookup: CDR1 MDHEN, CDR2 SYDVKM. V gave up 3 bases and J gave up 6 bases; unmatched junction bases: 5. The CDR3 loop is CASSFGQGIYEKLFF. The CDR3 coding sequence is TGTGCCAGCAGTTTCGGACAGGGGATTTATGAAAAACTGTTTTTT.

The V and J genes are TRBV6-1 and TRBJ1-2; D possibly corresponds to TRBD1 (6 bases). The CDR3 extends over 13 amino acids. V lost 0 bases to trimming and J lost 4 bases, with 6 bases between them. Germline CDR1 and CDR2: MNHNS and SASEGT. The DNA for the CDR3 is TGTGCCAGCAGTGAAGCCAGGGGCTATGGCTACACCTTC. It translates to CASSEARGYGYTF.

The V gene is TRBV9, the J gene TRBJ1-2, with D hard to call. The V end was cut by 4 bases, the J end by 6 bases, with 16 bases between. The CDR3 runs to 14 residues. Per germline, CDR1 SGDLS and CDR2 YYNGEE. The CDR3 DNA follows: TGTGCCAGCAGCAATGCCGGGAGTGCCCATGGCTACACCTTC. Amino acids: CASSNAGSAHGYTF.

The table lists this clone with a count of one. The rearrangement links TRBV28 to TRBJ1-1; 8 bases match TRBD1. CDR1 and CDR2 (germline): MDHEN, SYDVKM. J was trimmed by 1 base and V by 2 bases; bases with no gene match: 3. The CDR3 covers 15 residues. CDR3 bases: TGTGCCAGCAGTTTAGGACAGGGATGGAACACTGAAGCTTTCTTT. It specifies CASSLGQGWNTEAFF.

The CDR3 here is CAISESDSWSYTF. CDR3 DNA: TGTGCCATCAGTGAGTCAGACAGTTGGAGCTACACCTTC. The V gene is TRBV10-3, the J gene TRBJ1-2; D possibly corresponds to TRBD1 (5 bases). V lost 0 bases and J lost 9, with 11 bases in between. CDR1 is ENHRY and CDR2 is SYGVKD in the germline V gene. The CDR3 runs to 13 residues.

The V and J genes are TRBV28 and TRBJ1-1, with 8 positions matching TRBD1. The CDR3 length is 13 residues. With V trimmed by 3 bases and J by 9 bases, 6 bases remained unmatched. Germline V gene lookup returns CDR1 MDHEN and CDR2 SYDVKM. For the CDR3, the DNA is TGTGCCAGCAGTTTCGCCGGACAGGGTAAAGCTTTCTTT. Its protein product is CASSFAGQGKAFF.

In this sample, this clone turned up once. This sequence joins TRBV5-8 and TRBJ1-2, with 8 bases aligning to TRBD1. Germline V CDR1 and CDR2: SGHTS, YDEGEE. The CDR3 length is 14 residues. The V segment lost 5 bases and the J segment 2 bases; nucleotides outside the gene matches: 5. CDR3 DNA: TGTGCCAGCAGTCCGACAGGGGCCAACTATGGCTACACCTTC. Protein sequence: CASSPTGANYGYTF.

CDR3 residues: CSARSQDEAFF. In nucleotides, the CDR3 is TGCAGTGCTAGGAGTCAGGATGAAGCTTTCTTT. The rearrangement joins TRBV20-1 to TRBJ1-1; D ambiguous. This CDR3 has 11 residues. Trimming pared 3 bases from V and 7 bases from J, leaving 9 bases between. Germline assignment: CDR1 DFQATT and CDR2 SNEGSKA (reference sequence).

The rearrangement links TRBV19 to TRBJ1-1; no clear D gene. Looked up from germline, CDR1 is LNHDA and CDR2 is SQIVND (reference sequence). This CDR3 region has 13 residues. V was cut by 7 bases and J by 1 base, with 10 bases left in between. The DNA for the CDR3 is TGTGCCAGTATACGCGTTCCGAACACTGAAGCTTTCTTT. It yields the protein CASIRVPNTEAFF.

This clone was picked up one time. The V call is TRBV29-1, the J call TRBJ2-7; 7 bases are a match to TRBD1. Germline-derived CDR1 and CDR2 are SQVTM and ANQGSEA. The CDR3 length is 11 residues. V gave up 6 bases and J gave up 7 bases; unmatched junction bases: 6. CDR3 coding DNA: TGCAGCGTGCGACAGGGTCGAGAGCAGTACTTC. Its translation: CSVRQGREQYF.

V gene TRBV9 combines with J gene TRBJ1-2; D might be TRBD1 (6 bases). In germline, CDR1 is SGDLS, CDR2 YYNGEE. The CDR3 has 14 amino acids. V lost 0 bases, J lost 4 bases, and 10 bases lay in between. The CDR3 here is CASSVGGQGYGYTF. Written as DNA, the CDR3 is TGTGCCAGCAGCGTAGGGGGGCAGGGCTATGGCTACACCTTC.

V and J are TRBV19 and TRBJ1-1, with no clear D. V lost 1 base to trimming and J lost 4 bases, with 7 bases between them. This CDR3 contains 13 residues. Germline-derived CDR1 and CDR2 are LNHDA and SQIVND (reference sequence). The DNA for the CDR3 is TGTGCCAGTAGTATAGGTGCGGGCACTGAAGCTTTCTTT. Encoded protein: CASSIGAGTEAFF.

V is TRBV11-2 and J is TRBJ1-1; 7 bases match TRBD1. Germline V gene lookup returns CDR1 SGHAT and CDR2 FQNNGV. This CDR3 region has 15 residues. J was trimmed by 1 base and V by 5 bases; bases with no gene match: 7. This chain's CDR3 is CASSPGGQENTEAFF. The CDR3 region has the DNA TGTGCCAGCAGCCCAGGGGGGCAGGAGAACACTGAAGCTTTCTTT. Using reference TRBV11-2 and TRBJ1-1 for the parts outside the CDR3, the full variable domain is EAGVAQSPRYKIIEKRQSVAFWCNPISGHATLYWYQQILGQGPKLLIQFQNNGVVDDSQLPKDRFSAERLKGVDSTLKIQPAKLEDSAVYLCASSPGGQENTEAFFGQGTRLTVV.

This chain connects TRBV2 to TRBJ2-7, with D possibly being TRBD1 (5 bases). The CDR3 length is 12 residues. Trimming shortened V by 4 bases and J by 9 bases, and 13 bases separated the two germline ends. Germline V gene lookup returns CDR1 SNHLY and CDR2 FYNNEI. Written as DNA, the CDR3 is TGTGCCAGCAGTGGGGGTGGGGCTTCGCAGTACGTC. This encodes CASSGGGASQYV.

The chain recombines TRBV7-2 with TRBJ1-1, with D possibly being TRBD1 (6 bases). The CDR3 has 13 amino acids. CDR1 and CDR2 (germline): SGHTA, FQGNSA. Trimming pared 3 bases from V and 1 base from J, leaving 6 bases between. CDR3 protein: CASSLGQNTEAFF. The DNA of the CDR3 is TGTGCCAGCAGCTTGGGACAGAACACTGAAGCTTTCTTT.

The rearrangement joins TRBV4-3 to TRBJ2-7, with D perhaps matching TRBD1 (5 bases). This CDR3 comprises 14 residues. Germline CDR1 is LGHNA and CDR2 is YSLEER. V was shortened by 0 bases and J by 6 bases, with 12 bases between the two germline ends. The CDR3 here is CASSQDSRDTEQYF. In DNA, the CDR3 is TGCGCCAGCAGCCAAGATTCCAGGGATACCGAGCAGTACTTC.

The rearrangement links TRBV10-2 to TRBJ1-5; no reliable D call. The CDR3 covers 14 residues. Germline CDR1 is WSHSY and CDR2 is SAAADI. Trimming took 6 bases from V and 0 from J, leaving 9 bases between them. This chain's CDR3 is CASSDDYSNQPQHF. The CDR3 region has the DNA TGCGCCAGCAGCGACGACTATAGCAATCAGCCCCAGCATTTT.

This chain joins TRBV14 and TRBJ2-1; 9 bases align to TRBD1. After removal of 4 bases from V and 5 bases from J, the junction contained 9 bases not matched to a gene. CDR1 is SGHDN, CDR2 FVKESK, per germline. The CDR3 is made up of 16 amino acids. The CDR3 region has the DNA TGTGCCAGCAGCCCACTTCCGGGACAGGGCGACAATGAGCAGTTCTTC. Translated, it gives CASSPLPGQGDNEQFF.

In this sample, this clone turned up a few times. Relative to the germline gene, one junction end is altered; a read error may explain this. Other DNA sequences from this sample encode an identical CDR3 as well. The CDR3, as DNA: TGTGCCAGCAGCCAAGAGGCGGGGAGCTCCTACAATGAGCAGTTCTTC. Amino acids: CASSQEAGSSYNEQFF. The genes are TRBV4-1 and TRBJ2-1, with a tentative D call TRBD2 (6 bases). The length of the CDR3 is 16 residues. The germline V gene encodes CDR1 MGHRA and CDR2 YSYEKL.

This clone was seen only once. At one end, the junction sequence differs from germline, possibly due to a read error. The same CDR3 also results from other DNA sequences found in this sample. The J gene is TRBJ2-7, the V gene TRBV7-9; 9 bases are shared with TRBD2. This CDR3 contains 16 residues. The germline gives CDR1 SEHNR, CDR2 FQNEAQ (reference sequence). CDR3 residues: CASSLRAGGRYYEQYF. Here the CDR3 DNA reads TGTGCCAGCAGCTTAAGGGCGGGAGGGCGCTACTACGAGCAATACTTC.

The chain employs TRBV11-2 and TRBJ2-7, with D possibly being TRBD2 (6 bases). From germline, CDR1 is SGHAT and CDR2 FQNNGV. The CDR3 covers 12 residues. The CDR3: CATMRGSYEQYF. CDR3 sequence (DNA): TGTGCTACCATGCGGGGATCCTACGAGCAGTACTTC.

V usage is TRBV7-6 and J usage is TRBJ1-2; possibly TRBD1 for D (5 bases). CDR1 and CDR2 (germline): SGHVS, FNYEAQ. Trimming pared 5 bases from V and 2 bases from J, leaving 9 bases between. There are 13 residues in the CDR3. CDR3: CASSPTENYGYTF. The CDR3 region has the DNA TGTGCCAGCAGCCCGACAGAAAACTATGGCTACACCTTC.

CDR3 DNA: TGTGCCAGCAGCTTCAGGAACACTGAAGCTTTCTTT. It encodes CASSFRNTEAFF. V usage is TRBV5-8 and J usage is TRBJ1-1; D is undetermined. Trimming shortened V by 2 bases and J by 1 base, and 3 bases separated the two germline ends. The CDR3 extends over 12 amino acids. Germline CDR1 SGHTS, CDR2 YDEGEE.

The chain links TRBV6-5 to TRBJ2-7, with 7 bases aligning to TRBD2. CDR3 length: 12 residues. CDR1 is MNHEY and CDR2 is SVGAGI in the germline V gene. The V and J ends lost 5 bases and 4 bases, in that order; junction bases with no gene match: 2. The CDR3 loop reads CASSGLGYEQYF. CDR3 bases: TGTGCCAGCAGTGGACTAGGGTACGAGCAGTACTTC.